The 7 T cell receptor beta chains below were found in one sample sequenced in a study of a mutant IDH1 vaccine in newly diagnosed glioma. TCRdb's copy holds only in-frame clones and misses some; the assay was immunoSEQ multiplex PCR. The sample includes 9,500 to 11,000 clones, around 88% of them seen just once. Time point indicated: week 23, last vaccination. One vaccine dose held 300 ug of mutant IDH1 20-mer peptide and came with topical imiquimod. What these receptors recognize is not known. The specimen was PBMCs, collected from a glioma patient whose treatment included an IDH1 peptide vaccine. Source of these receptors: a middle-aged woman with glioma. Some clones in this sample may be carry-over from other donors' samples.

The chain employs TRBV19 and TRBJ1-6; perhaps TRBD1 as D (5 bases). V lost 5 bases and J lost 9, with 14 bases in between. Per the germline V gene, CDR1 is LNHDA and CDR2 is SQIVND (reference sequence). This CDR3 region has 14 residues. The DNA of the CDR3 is TGTGCCAGTAGTGCAGCCAGGGAATTTTCACCCCTCCACTTT. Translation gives CASSAAREFSPLHF.

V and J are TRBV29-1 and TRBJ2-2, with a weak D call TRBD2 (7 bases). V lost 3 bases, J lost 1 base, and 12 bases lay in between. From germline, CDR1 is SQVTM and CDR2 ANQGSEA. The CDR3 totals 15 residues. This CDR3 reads CSVEIGGRNTGELFF. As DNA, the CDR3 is TGCAGCGTTGAGATCGGGGGGCGGAACACCGGGGAGCTGTTTTTT.

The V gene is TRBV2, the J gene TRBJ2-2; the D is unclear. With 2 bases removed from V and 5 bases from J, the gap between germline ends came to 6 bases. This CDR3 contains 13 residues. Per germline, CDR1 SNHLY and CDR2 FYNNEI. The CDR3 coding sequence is TGTGCCAGCAGTGAAATGAGAACCGGGGAGCTGTTTTTT. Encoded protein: CASSEMRTGELFF.

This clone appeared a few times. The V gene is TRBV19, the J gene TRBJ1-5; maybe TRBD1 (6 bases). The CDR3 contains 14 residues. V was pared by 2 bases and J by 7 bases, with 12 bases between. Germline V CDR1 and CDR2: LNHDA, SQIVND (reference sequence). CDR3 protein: CASSIWDNGQPQHF. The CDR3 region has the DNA TGTGCCAGTAGTATATGGGACAACGGCCAGCCCCAGCATTTT.

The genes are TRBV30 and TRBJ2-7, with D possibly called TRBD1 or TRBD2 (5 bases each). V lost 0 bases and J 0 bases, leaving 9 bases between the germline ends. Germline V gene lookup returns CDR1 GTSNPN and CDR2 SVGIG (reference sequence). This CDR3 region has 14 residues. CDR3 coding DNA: TGTGCCTGGAGTGTTCCAGGGAGCTCCTACGAGCAGTACTTC. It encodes CAWSVPGSSYEQYF.

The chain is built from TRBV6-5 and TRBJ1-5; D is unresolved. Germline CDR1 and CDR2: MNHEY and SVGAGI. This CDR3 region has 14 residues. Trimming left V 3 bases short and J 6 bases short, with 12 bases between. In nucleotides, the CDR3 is TGTGCCAGCAGTTATGGACTGGAAGGTCAGCCCCAGCATTTT. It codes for CASSYGLEGQPQHF.

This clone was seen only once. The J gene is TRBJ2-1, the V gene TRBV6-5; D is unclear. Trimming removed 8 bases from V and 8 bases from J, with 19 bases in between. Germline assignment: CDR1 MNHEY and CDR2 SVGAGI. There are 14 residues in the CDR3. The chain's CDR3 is CASRSYMSSDEQFF. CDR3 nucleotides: TGTGCCAGCCGTTCTTATATGTCCTCGGATGAGCAGTTCTTC.